The entry below describes one T cell receptor beta chain. The antigen is not known. These data belong to a study of identifying expanded T cells in peripheral blood. Notes on the study in general: Roughly two-week clone count variance significantly increased as total template count grew.

No infections or other immune events were documented during collection. CDR1 SGHNT and CDR2 YENEEA come from the germline V gene. Trimming removed 0 bases at V and 1 base at J, with 12 bases between. The CDR3 runs 16 residues. Repertoires were generated with immunoSEQ multiplex PCR, while TCRdb's copy carries only in-frame clones and drops some. The sample contains about 84,000 clones, approximately 84% of which appear only once. The specimen sequenced was blood. The chain combines TRBV11-3 with TRBJ1-1; a possible D gene is TRBD1 (5 bases). This TCR derives from a person aged 18 to 75 in good health. CDR3 loop: CASSLDDWRGNTEAFF. The CDR3 DNA follows: TGTGCCAGCAGCTTAGATGATTGGAGGGGGAACACTGAAGCTTTCTTT.